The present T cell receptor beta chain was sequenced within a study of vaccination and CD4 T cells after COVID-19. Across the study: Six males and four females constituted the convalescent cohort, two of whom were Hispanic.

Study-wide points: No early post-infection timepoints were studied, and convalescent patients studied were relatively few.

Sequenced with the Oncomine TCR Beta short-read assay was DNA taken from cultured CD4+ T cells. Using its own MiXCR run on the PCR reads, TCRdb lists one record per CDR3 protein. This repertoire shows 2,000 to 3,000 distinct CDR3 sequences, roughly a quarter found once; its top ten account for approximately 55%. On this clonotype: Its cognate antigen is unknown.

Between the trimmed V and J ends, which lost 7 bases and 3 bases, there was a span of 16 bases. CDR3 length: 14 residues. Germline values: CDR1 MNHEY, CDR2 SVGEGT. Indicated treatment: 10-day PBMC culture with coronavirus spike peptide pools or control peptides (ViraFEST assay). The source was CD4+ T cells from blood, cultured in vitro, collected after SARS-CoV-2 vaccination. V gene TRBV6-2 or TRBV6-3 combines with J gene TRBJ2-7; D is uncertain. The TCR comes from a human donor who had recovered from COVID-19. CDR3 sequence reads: CASTPVSDVYEQYF. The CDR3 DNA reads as TGTGCCAGCACTCCGGTATCCGATGTCTACGAGCAGTACTTC.